This T cell receptor beta chain is drawn from a study of CD8 T cells in Susac syndrome. The V end lost 0 bases, the J end lost 6 bases, and 6 bases lay between the germline ends. Per the germline V gene, CDR1 is MGHRA and CDR2 is YSYEKL. The CDR3 sequence is 13 residues long. Reverse transcription of roughly 0.45 to 1 ug RNA was carried out with random hexamers. Amplification of TCR beta CDR3 by immunoSEQ multiplex PCR spanned 54 Vbeta and 13 Jbeta. TCRdb used MiXCR to reprocess the immunoSEQ multiplex PCR reads, holding one entry per CDR3 protein. The table has about 130,000 distinct CDR3 sequences, over 90% seen once. FACS was used to enrich TEMRA cells, whereas the CD8+ and CD4+ T cells were obtained by negative isolation. Study observations and caveats: Peak Susac CD8+ clonal expansion occurred in TEMRA cells and active patients.

About this clonotype: Its antigen is not identified.

The genes are TRBV4-1 and TRBJ2-1; no definite D call. Sequencing used CD8+ T cells from PBMCs. This sequence originates from a human donor with Susac syndrome. The CDR3 nucleotides read TGCGCCAGCAGCCAAGAGGTTGTCAATGAGCAGTTCTTC. This sequence encodes CASSQEVVNEQFF.